The 2 T cell receptor beta chains below come from one sample, sequenced in a study of control samples from healthy donors and cancer patients. Clones were sequenced by immunoSEQ multiplex PCR, and TCRdb holds only the in-frame ones, with some missing. This table has about 140,000 clones, less than 95% appearing once. Sample: blood. The source of these receptors is a man aged 18 to 30 in good health.

This rearrangement joins TRBV9 to TRBJ1-2; TRBD1 agrees at 9 bases. The CDR3 contains 14 residues. CDR1 and CDR2 from the germline V gene are SGDLS and YYNGEE. V was pared by 4 bases and J by 4 bases, with 5 bases of the junction left unmatched. In DNA, the CDR3 is TGTGCCAGCAGCCCACAGGGGGCAGGCTATGGCTACACCTTC. This encodes CASSPQGAGYGYTF.

The CDR3 region is CASSLLSQSSYNEQFF. The DNA of the CDR3 is TGCGCCAGCAGCTTGTTATCGCAGAGCTCCTACAATGAGCAGTTCTTC. V is TRBV5-1 and J is TRBJ2-1; D uncertain. V was pared by 1 base and J by 0 bases, with 11 bases between. Germline CDR1 is SGHRS and CDR2 is YFSETQ. The CDR3 totals 16 residues.